One sample yielded the 32 T cell receptor beta chains listed below, sequenced in a study of CD8 T cell repertoires and HIV-1 epitope variants. Produced via immunoSEQ multiplex PCR; TCRdb's table is partial and in-frame only. Here the sample spans about 4,600 clones, around 67% being singletons. These TCRs are of unknown antigen specificity. The sequenced sample consisted of cultured CD8+ T cells derived from PBMCs. The receptors stem from a male donor with HIV.

The rearrangement links TRBV7-1 to TRBJ2-7; 7 positions agree with TRBD1. Being an ORF, TRBV7-1 has a function that is uncertain. The length of the CDR3 is 14 residues. Losses at the gene ends were 4 bases for V and 7 bases for J; bases not matched to a gene: 10. The DNA of the CDR3 is TGTGCCAGCAGCTTGGGACAGTACCTTCGTGAGCAGTACTTC. Its protein product is CASSLGQYLREQYF.

The V gene is TRBV7-9, the J gene TRBJ2-3; TRBD2 matches at 8 bases. This CDR3 has 16 residues. V lost 0 bases to trimming and J lost 6 bases; unmatched junction nucleotides: 8. CDR1 and CDR2 (germline): SEHNR, FQNEAQ (reference sequence). The CDR3 nucleotides are TGTGCCAGCAGCTTAGCGAACGGGAGGGCCACGGATACGCAGTATTTT. This gives the protein CASSLANGRATDTQYF.

This chain's CDR3 is CASTLTRNTEAFF. The CDR3 coding sequence is TGTGCCAGCACCCTTACCCGGAACACTGAAGCTTTCTTT. J is TRBJ1-1 and V is TRBV7-3; D is unresolved. CDR3 length equals 13 residues. CDR1 is SGHTA and CDR2 is FQGTGA in the germline V gene. Trimming removed 7 bases from V and 1 base from J, with 10 bases in between.

The chain joins TRBV7-9 to TRBJ2-1, with TRBD2 matching over 9 bases. The CDR3 has 17 amino acids. V was pared by 6 bases and J by 0 bases, with 9 bases of the junction left unmatched. In germline, CDR1 is SEHNR, CDR2 FQNEAQ (reference sequence). CDR3 DNA sequence: TGTGCCAGCAGTTCTCTTTCTAGCGGGGTCTCCTACAATGAGCAGTTCTTC. It codes for CASSSLSSGVSYNEQFF.

The sample holds one count of this clone. The chain recombines TRBV5-4 with TRBJ2-3, with a tentative D call TRBD2 (7 bases). CDR1 SGHNT and CDR2 YYREEE come from the germline V gene (reference sequence). V gave up 1 base and J gave up 4 bases, with 13 bases separating them. This CDR3 is built from 15 residues. CDR3 coding DNA: TGTGCCAGCAGCTTGTCGGCGGGGGCACCAGATACGCAGTATTTT. It translates to CASSLSAGAPDTQYF. The full variable domain, with the rest looked up from reference TRBV5-4 and TRBJ2-3, is ETGVTQSPTHLIKTRGQQVTLRCSSQSGHNTVSWYQQALGQGPQFIFQYYREEENGRGNFPPRFSGLQFPNYSSELNVNALELDDSALYLCASSLSAGAPDTQYFGPGTRLTVL.

This chain uses TRBV6-5 with TRBJ2-1; perhaps TRBD1 as D (5 bases). V was clipped by 5 bases and J by 2 bases, with 13 bases between them. The CDR3 sequence is 15 residues long. Germline loops: CDR1 MNHEY, CDR2 SVGAGI. CDR3 region: CASSPDRTPYNEQFF. In nucleotides, the CDR3 is TGTGCCAGCAGTCCAGACAGAACTCCCTACAATGAGCAGTTCTTC.

The genes are TRBV30 and TRBJ1-4; D is unclear. Germline V gene data show CDR1 as GTSNPN and CDR2 as SVGIG (reference sequence). The CDR3 loop spans 13 amino acids. Between the trimmed V and J ends, which lost 1 base and 2 bases, there was a span of 5 bases. The CDR3 loop is CAWSGSTNEKLFF. The CDR3 DNA is TGTGCCTGGAGTGGATCTACTAATGAAAAACTGTTTTTT.

This clone was seen a single time. V usage is TRBV7-9 and J usage is TRBJ2-6; D not certain. Trimming stripped 5 bases from V and 0 bases from J, with 11 bases between. Germline assignment: CDR1 SEHNR and CDR2 FQNEAQ (reference sequence). This CDR3 comprises 16 residues. CDR3 region: CASSPSRGSGANVLTF. CDR3 DNA: TGTGCCAGCAGCCCCAGTCGAGGCTCTGGGGCCAACGTCCTGACTTTC.

On this clone itself: The sample holds other DNA sequences that translate to the same CDR3. The J gene is TRBJ2-1, the V gene TRBV28; no clear D. Germline V gene data show CDR1 as MDHEN and CDR2 as SYDVKM. The CDR3 runs to 12 residues. V lost 2 bases to trimming and J lost 4 bases, with 3 bases between them. The chain's CDR3 is CASSLEYNEQFF. CDR3 DNA: TGTGCCAGCAGTTTAGAGTACAATGAGCAGTTCTTC.

This sequence joins TRBV4-1 and TRBJ2-5; D not certain. The DNA end lines up better with TRBJ2-7; the J call may be wrong. This CDR3 has 16 amino acids. Germline V gene data show CDR1 as MGHRA and CDR2 as YSYEKL. CDR3: CASSQDYLGLSYEQYF. For the CDR3, the DNA is TGCGCCAGCAGCCAAGATTACCTCGGCCTCTCCTACGAGCAGTACTTC.

V and J are TRBV5-1 and TRBJ2-7; 7 positions agree with TRBD2. This CDR3 is 14 amino acids long. Germline assignment: CDR1 SGHRS and CDR2 YFSETQ. The V gene end was trimmed by 0 bases and the J gene end by 3 bases; junction bases not matched to a gene: 3. CDR3: CASSLVGGSYEQYF. The CDR3 bases are TGCGCCAGCAGCTTGGTCGGCGGGAGCTACGAGCAGTACTTC. The entire variable domain, with the rest obtained from reference TRBV5-1 and TRBJ2-7, is as follows: KAGVTQTPRYLIKTRGQQVTLSCSPISGHRSVSWYQQTPGQGLQFLFEYFSETQRNKGNFPGRFSGRQFSNSRSEMNVSTLELGDSALYLCASSLVGGSYEQYFGPGTRLTVT.

The gene calls are TRBV4-3 and TRBJ1-1; D unresolved. Germline-derived CDR1 and CDR2 are LGHNA and YSLEER. The CDR3 has 13 residues. The V end was cut by 1 base, the J end by 4 bases, with 7 bases between. CDR3 in amino acids: CASSQGSGTEAFF. CDR3 in DNA: TGCGCCAGCAGCCAAGGATCGGGCACTGAAGCTTTCTTT.

V usage is TRBV6-1 and J usage is TRBJ2-3, with 13 positions matching TRBD2. Germline V CDR1 and CDR2: MNHNS, SASEGT. J lost 0 bases, V lost 0 bases, and 6 bases had no gene match. The CDR3 covers 19 residues. CDR3 in amino acids: CASSEAGILAGGSTDTQYF. The CDR3 nucleotides read TGTGCCAGCAGTGAAGCAGGAATACTAGCGGGGGGGAGCACAGATACGCAGTATTTT.

The count of this clone is one. V gene TRBV15 combines with J gene TRBJ1-2; 9 nucleotides align to TRBD1. Germline V gene sequence: CDR1 LNHNV, CDR2 YYDKDF (reference sequence). There are 15 residues in the CDR3. The trim removed 0 bases at V and 6 bases at J, leaving 5 bases unmatched. The CDR3 loop is CATSREGTGFHGYTF. The CDR3 DNA reads TGTGCCACCAGCAGAGAGGGGACAGGGTTTCATGGCTACACCTTC.

V gene TRBV9 combines with J gene TRBJ1-5; no clear D gene. CDR1 is SGDLS, CDR2 YYNGEE, per germline. The V end was cut by 3 bases, the J end by 6 bases, with 10 bases between. The CDR3 sequence is 13 residues long. CDR3 nucleotides: TGTGCCAGCAGCGCCGGAGGAATTCAGCCCCAGCATTTT. This encodes CASSAGGIQPQHF.

The chain couples TRBV5-1 to TRBJ2-1; D is ambiguous. V lost 3 bases, J lost 9 bases, and 7 bases lay in between. This CDR3 is built from 11 residues. Germline V gene data show CDR1 as SGHRS and CDR2 as YFSETQ. The CDR3 DNA follows: TGCGCCAGCAGCTGGGGAACTGAGCAGTTCTTC. Amino acids: CASSWGTEQFF.

The chain employs TRBV10-2 and TRBJ2-7; D not resolved. V lost 5 bases, J lost 3 bases, and 5 bases lay in between. This CDR3 comprises 11 residues. Germline V gives CDR1 WSHSY, CDR2 SAAADI. CDR3 sequence: CASSLNYEQYF. The CDR3 nucleotides read TGCGCCAGCAGTCTAAACTACGAGCAGTACTTC.

V usage is TRBV5-6 and J usage is TRBJ2-7, with D perhaps given as TRBD1 or TRBD2 (6 bases each). V was shortened by 5 bases and J by 4 bases, with 13 bases between the two germline ends. Germline values: CDR1 SGHDT, CDR2 YYEEEE. CDR3 size: 13 residues. CDR3 sequence (DNA): TGTGCCAGCAGTTGGGGGGCTGGGTACGAGCAGTACTTC. Translating gives CASSWGAGYEQYF.

The table lists this clone with a few counts. The rearrangement uses TRBV4-3 and TRBJ2-7; D may be TRBD1 or TRBD2 (6 bases each). The CDR3 has 15 amino acids. CDR1 LGHNA and CDR2 YSLEER come from the germline V gene. V lost 3 bases, J lost 5 bases, and 17 bases lay in between. In nucleotides, the CDR3 is TGCGCCAGCAGCCACGCACAGGGAGGCCTTCACGAGCAGTACTTC. Translation: CASSHAQGGLHEQYF.

The J gene is TRBJ1-2, the V gene TRBV6-1; the match to TRBD1 covers 11 bases. This CDR3 spans 13 amino acids. Germline values: CDR1 MNHNS, CDR2 SASEGT. With 7 bases clipped from V and 6 bases from J, the junction kept 4 bases outside the gene matches. CDR3 residues: CASNGQGADGYTF. The CDR3 region has the DNA TGTGCCAGCAACGGACAGGGGGCGGATGGCTACACCTTC.

The chain is built from TRBV14 and TRBJ2-5; D is ambiguous. The CDR3 is 15 amino acids. Trimming shortened V by 0 bases and J by 1 base, and 9 bases separated the two germline ends. Germline CDR1 reads SGHDN; CDR2 reads FVKESK. The CDR3 spells CASSQEPSLQETQYF. In nucleotides, the CDR3 is TGTGCCAGCAGCCAAGAACCGAGCCTCCAAGAGACCCAGTACTTC.

A few counts support this clone. The chain uses TRBV27 and TRBJ2-7; no definite D call. CDR1 is MNHEY, CDR2 SMNVEV, per germline (reference sequence). The V end was cut by 8 bases, the J end by 3 bases, with 8 bases between. The CDR3 runs 11 residues. CDR3 protein: CASGQYYEQYF. CDR3 DNA sequence: TGTGCCAGCGGCCAGTACTACGAGCAGTACTTC.

The rearrangement uses TRBV5-5 and TRBJ2-1, with 8 nucleotides matching TRBD2. Per germline, CDR1 SGHKS and CDR2 YYEKEE (reference sequence). V shed 4 bases, J shed 6 bases, and the junction held 6 bases outside the gene matches. This CDR3 comprises 14 residues. The CDR3: CASSPWTSPNEQFF. The CDR3, as DNA: TGTGCCAGCAGCCCCTGGACTAGCCCCAATGAGCAGTTCTTC.

The table lists this clone with a few counts. This chain joins TRBV2 and TRBJ2-1, with D perhaps assigned TRBD1 or TRBD2 (6 bases each). Germline-derived CDR1 and CDR2 are SNHLY and FYNNEI. V was trimmed by 5 bases and J by 9 bases, leaving 23 bases between them. This CDR3 contains 16 residues. This CDR3 is CASSSPGLQQGGEQFF. For the CDR3, the DNA is TGTGCCAGCAGTTCTCCGGGACTTCAACAAGGGGGTGAGCAGTTCTTC.

The chain is built from TRBV5-4 and TRBJ1-6; 7 bases agree with TRBD1. After removal of 0 bases from V and 7 bases from J, the junction contained 4 bases not matched to a gene. The germline V gene has CDR1 SGHNT and CDR2 YYREEE (reference sequence). The CDR3 has 15 residues. The CDR3 bases are TGTGCCAGCAGCTTGGGGACAGGAGGGAATTCACCCCTCCACTTT. Protein product: CASSLGTGGNSPLHF.

The CDR3 protein is CASSSTSGRAGELFF. As DNA, the CDR3 is TGTGCCAGCAGCAGTACTAGCGGGAGGGCCGGGGAGCTGTTTTTT. V is TRBV7-9 and J is TRBJ2-2, with 13 bases fitting TRBD2. Trimming cost V 5 bases and J 6 bases; bases outside gene matches: 3. Germline V gives CDR1 SEHNR, CDR2 FQNEAQ (reference sequence). The CDR3 loop spans 15 amino acids.

This clone was seen only once. This rearrangement joins TRBV6-5 to TRBJ2-1; 8 bases are shared with TRBD1. V was clipped by 0 bases and J by 3 bases; unmatched bases: 1. The CDR3 covers 15 residues. The V gene's germline CDR1 is MNHEY and CDR2 SVGAGI. In DNA, the CDR3 is TGTGCCAGCAGTTACTCGACAGGGGTCTACAATGAGCAGTTCTTC. The encoded protein is CASSYSTGVYNEQFF.

The genes are TRBV11-2 and TRBJ2-1; 7 nucleotides line up with TRBD2. From germline, CDR1 is SGHAT and CDR2 FQNNGV. The V segment lost 7 bases and the J segment 10 bases; nucleotides outside the gene matches: 4. CDR3 length equals 11 residues. The DNA of the CDR3 is TGTGCCAGCACCCTCGGGAGGGAGCAGTTCTTC. Translating it yields CASTLGREQFF. The variable domain in full, completed from reference TRBV11-2 and TRBJ2-1, reads EAGVAQSPRYKIIEKRQSVAFWCNPISGHATLYWYQQILGQGPKLLIQFQNNGVVDDSQLPKDRFSAERLKGVDSTLKIQPAKLEDSAVYLCASTLGREQFFGPGTRLTVL.

The chain employs TRBV15 and TRBJ1-6, with 9 bases lining up with TRBD1. Germline CDR1 is LNHNV and CDR2 is YYDKDF (reference sequence). This CDR3 spans 19 amino acids. J gave up 7 bases and V 0 bases, and 13 bases lay outside the gene matches. Written as DNA, the CDR3 is TGTGCCACCAGCAGAGATTTGAGGGGACAGGGAAGGGCAAATTCACCCCTCCACTTT. Translated, it gives CATSRDLRGQGRANSPLHF.

This chain uses TRBV11-1 with TRBJ2-7, with D perhaps being TRBD1 or TRBD2 (5 bases each). CDR1 SGHAT and CDR2 FQDESV come from the germline V gene (reference sequence). V was clipped by 3 bases and J by 6 bases, with 12 bases between them. This CDR3 comprises 13 residues. This CDR3 reads CASSFSTAAEQYF. The CDR3 DNA follows: TGTGCCAGCAGCTTCTCGACAGCGGCCGAGCAGTACTTC.

J is TRBJ2-3 and V is TRBV4-1; 11 positions match TRBD1. Germline CDR1 is MGHRA and CDR2 is YSYEKL. V was clipped by 0 bases and J by 2 bases; unmatched bases: 4. The CDR3 loop spans 17 amino acids. CDR3 region: CASSQEGDRGYTDTQYF. CDR3 nucleotides: TGCGCCAGCAGCCAAGAGGGGGACAGGGGGTACACAGATACGCAGTATTTT.

CDR3: CASSLFYPGTGTNTEAFF. CDR3 DNA sequence: TGTGCCAGCAGCTTGTTTTACCCCGGGACAGGTACGAACACTGAAGCTTTCTTT. This chain uses TRBV5-5 with TRBJ1-1; 8 positions agree with TRBD1. Per germline, CDR1 SGHKS and CDR2 YYEKEE (reference sequence). CDR3 length equals 18 residues. The V segment lost 1 base and the J segment 1 base; nucleotides outside the gene matches: 12.